This TCR beta chain derives from a study of OX40 agonist ivuxolimab in advanced cancers. At the level of the whole study: Ivuxolimab was an agonistic, fully human IgG2 monoclonal antibody directed against OX40 (CD134), a costimulatory receptor. Intravenous ivuxolimab was administered to patients every 2 weeks at six dose levels: 0.01, 0.1, 0.3, 1.5, 3 and 10 mg/kg. Of the roughly 51 patients in dose escalation, about 20 had hepatocellular carcinoma, about 15 had melanoma, 9 had renal cell carcinoma and 9 had head and neck cancer. A male proportion of roughly 80% and a mean age of approximately 61 years, ranging from about 23 to 90, were recorded for the dose-escalation cohort. Patients were allowed to have had prior anti-PD-1, anti-PD-L1 or anti-CTLA-4 therapy, and 40% of the dose-escalation patients had been treated with checkpoint inhibitors. Partial responses occurred in three dose-escalation patients: two with cutaneous melanoma and one with hepatocellular carcinoma. The point of sequencing TCRbeta in the periphery was to test whether ivuxolimab changed TCR sequence diversity and drove clonal T-cell expansion. The paper describes the monotherapy dose-escalation part (N ≈ 52 patients) of the phase I trial of ivuxolimab. General study outcomes and caveats: In the 0.1-3.0 mg/kg groups, partial responders were among the patients with the lowest normalized peripheral clonal expansion, particularly in CD8+ T cells. Which antigens the clonally expanded peripheral T cells were specific for was not determined. After ivuxolimab, CD8+ T cells had more expanded clones than CD4+ T cells on average. At doses of 0.1 to 3.0 mg/kg, clonal expansion of both CD4+ and CD8+ blood T cells was observed from baseline to week 6. Low levels of normalized T-cell clonal expansion were also seen in some patients who did not respond.

Genomic DNA was extracted from sorted cells for sequencing of the TCRbeta CDR3 region. The immunoSEQ Assay was used to sequence the TCRbeta CDR3 regions. TCRdb mirrors the immuneACCESS table, restricted to in-frame sequences. Some clones are absent from its copies; in checked studies, under half trace to an unresolved V gene, and the reason for the others is unknown. The sample table shows about 54,000 clones, and 84% are seen once. In total, the top ten clones hold 1.2% of the sample. A remark on this clone: The target of this receptor is not known. No base-level quality is on record; no much larger clone is a single base apart.

Patients with autoimmune disease history or receiving systemic immunosuppression were excluded from the trial. Peripheral blood for TCR sequencing was collected from all dose cohorts at baseline, on cycle 4 day 1, and on cycle 7 day 1. The samples were drawn from a first-in-human, open-label, multicenter phase I dose-escalation trial of ivuxolimab. The trial enrolled adults with locally advanced or metastatic head and neck squamous cell, hepatocellular, melanoma or renal cell carcinoma. Before TCR sequencing, CD4+ and CD8+ T cells were separately sorted from peripheral blood. The TCR comes from an adult with an advanced solid tumor such as melanoma, head and neck, liver or kidney cancer. The sequenced sample was CD4+ or CD8+ T cells sorted from blood, obtained in a trial of the OX40 agonist ivuxolimab.

At the DNA level, the sequence is TGTGCCAGCAGCAAAGAGTACGGAGCCAGCCTCGCAACTAATGAAAAACTGTTTTTT. Its translation reads: CASSKEYGASLATNEKLFF. The sequence links TRBV21-1 to TRBJ1-4. TRBV21-1 counts as a pseudogene. Including the terminal cysteine and phenylalanine, the CDR3 comprises 19 residues. Here the CDR3 DNA is all that survives: 57 bases in frame from base 1.